The next 17 T cell receptor beta chains were all read from a single sample in a study of CD8+ T cells in alopecia areata. cDNA reverse transcribed from extracted RNA served as the sequencing template. Sequenced by immunoSEQ multiplex PCR; TCRdb stores in-frame clones only, minus some. The table shows fewer than 200,000 clones, with roughly 60% occurring only once. The treatment denotes: oral pan-JAK inhibitor, 5-10 mg twice daily. Material: CD4+ T cells sorted from blood, obtained at week 24, from a patient treated with tofacitinib. These receptors were collected from a human donor with alopecia areata.

The V call is TRBV7-9, the J call TRBJ2-1; 7 bases line up with TRBD2. The CDR3 extends over 15 amino acids. V shed 3 bases and J 7 bases; nucleotides not matched to a gene: 9. CDR1 is SEHNR, CDR2 FQNEAQ, per germline (reference sequence). The CDR3 here is CASSFQWTRRNEQFF. In DNA, the CDR3 is TGTGCCAGCAGCTTCCAGTGGACTAGGCGGAATGAGCAGTTCTTC.

The gene calls are TRBV2 and TRBJ2-6, with unresolved D. CDR1 is SNHLY and CDR2 is FYNNEI in the germline V gene. The CDR3 is 14 amino acids. V lost 7 bases to trimming and J lost 0 bases, with 7 bases between them. The CDR3 spells CASTYSSGANVLTF. The CDR3 coding sequence is TGTGCCAGCACGTACAGCTCTGGGGCCAACGTCCTGACTTTC.

The rearrangement joins TRBV5-4 to TRBJ1-6, with D possibly TRBD1 on 6 matching bases. The germline gives CDR1 SGHNT, CDR2 YYREEE (reference sequence). V was clipped by 4 bases and J by 3 bases, with 11 bases between them. This CDR3 comprises 15 residues. The CDR3 region is CASSTTGNYNSPLHF. The CDR3 coding sequence is TGTGCCAGCAGCACTACAGGGAACTATAATTCACCCCTCCACTTT.

Concerning this clone: This CDR3 is also generated by other DNA sequences in the sample. V and J are TRBV18 and TRBJ2-5; D not certain. From germline, CDR1 is KGHSH and CDR2 LQKENI. The V end was cut by 3 bases, the J end by 2 bases, with 7 bases between. CDR3 size: 13 residues. The chain's CDR3 is CASSPGTQETQYF. The CDR3 nucleotides read TGTGCCAGCTCACCGGGAACACAAGAGACCCAGTACTTC.

The V gene is TRBV6-5, the J gene TRBJ1-2; TRBD1 matches 7 bases. Germline CDR1 is MNHEY and CDR2 is SVGAGI. The length of the CDR3 is 14 residues. The V and J ends lost 2 bases and 2 bases, in that order; junction bases with no gene match: 2. CDR3 region: CASSYRGQNYGYTF. CDR3 in DNA: TGTGCCAGCAGTTACCGGGGACAGAACTATGGCTACACCTTC.

The J gene is TRBJ2-3, the V gene TRBV29-1, with D possibly matching TRBD1 (5 bases). The CDR3 runs to 16 residues. Germline-derived CDR1 and CDR2 are SQVTM and ANQGSEA. Trimming shortened V by 4 bases and J by 0 bases, and 17 bases separated the two germline ends. CDR3 residues: CSVVLWGTLSTDTQYF. CDR3 DNA sequence: TGCAGCGTTGTACTGTGGGGCACCCTAAGCACAGATACGCAGTATTTT.

This chain joins TRBV29-1 and TRBJ1-2; no reliable D call. There are 13 residues in the CDR3. Trimming stripped 0 bases from V and 2 bases from J, with 7 bases between. Germline V gene data show CDR1 as SQVTM and CDR2 as ANQGSEA. The CDR3 region has the DNA TGCAGCGTTGAAGAAGGGCGGAACTATGGCTACACCTTC. Its protein product is CSVEEGRNYGYTF.

The V gene is TRBV27, the J gene TRBJ1-1; a possible D gene is TRBD1 (5 bases). CDR1 is MNHEY and CDR2 is SMNVEV in the germline V gene (reference sequence). V was clipped by 5 bases and J by 4 bases, with 26 bases between them. The CDR3 spans 18 residues. CDR3 nucleotide sequence: TGTGCCAGCAGTCTTCGATCGGATCCCGGGACTAAGGTCACTGAAGCTTTCTTT. Translated: CASSLRSDPGTKVTEAFF.

The chain is built from TRBV7-6 and TRBJ2-5, with D unclear. The CDR3 sequence is 8 residues long. CDR1 and CDR2 from the germline V gene are SGHVS and FNYEAQ. V lost 11 bases and J 6 bases, leaving 4 bases between the germline ends. CDR3 protein: CAPKTQYF. The CDR3 DNA sequence: TGTGCCCCGAAGACCCAGTACTTC.

In this sample, this clone turned up once. The chain has TRBV27 and TRBJ1-2, with D hard to call. Germline V CDR1 and CDR2: MNHEY, SMNVEV (reference sequence). CDR3 length equals 12 residues. V was shortened by 8 bases and J by 4 bases, with 11 bases between the two germline ends. The CDR3 nucleotides read TGTGCCAGCTCAAGGGCGGGCTATGGCTACACCTTC. Its translation is CASSRAGYGYTF.

The CDR3 sequence is CASRALVTDTQYF. In DNA, the CDR3 is TGTGCCAGTAGGGCCTTAGTCACAGATACGCAGTATTTT. J is TRBJ2-3 and V is TRBV19; no reliable D call. This CDR3 is built from 13 residues. Germline V gene sequence: CDR1 LNHDA, CDR2 SQIVND (reference sequence). Trimming took off 6 bases at V and 2 bases at J, with 9 bases between the two ends.

The rearrangement links TRBV6-1 to TRBJ2-1; a possible D gene is TRBD2 (5 bases). CDR3 length equals 14 residues. The germline gives CDR1 MNHNS, CDR2 SASEGT. V gave up 4 bases and J gave up 0 bases, with 7 bases separating them. CDR3 region: CASSGELSYNEQFF. The CDR3 nucleotides read TGTGCCAGCAGTGGGGAGCTCTCCTACAATGAGCAGTTCTTC.

The sample holds many counts of this clone. The V gene is TRBV19, the J gene TRBJ1-4; D is perhaps TRBD1 (5 bases). Germline-derived CDR1 and CDR2 are LNHDA and SQIVND (reference sequence). The germline V and J ends were trimmed by 4 bases and 8 bases, with 11 bases remaining between them. The length of the CDR3 is 13 residues. The DNA for the CDR3 is TGTGCCAGTAGTAGAGGGGCGGGGGAAAAACTGTTTTTT. This translates into CASSRGAGEKLFF.

The chain combines TRBV15 with TRBJ2-7, with 8 bases that match TRBD1. Unmatched junction bases numbered 5, after V lost 0 bases and J lost 1 base. The germline V gene encodes CDR1 LNHNV and CDR2 YYDKDF (reference sequence). The CDR3 runs to 16 residues. The CDR3 spells CATSRDFGTGSYEQYF. The CDR3 nucleotides are TGTGCCACCAGCAGAGATTTTGGGACAGGATCCTACGAGCAGTACTTC.

The J gene is TRBJ1-2, the V gene TRBV30; tentatively, D is TRBD1 (5 bases). This CDR3 region has 13 residues. The germline CDR1 and CDR2 sequences are GTSNPN and SVGIG (reference sequence). The V and J ends lost 3 bases and 5 bases respectively, with 13 bases between them. CDR3 sequence (DNA): TGTGCCTGGAGAAACGGGGGATCGTATGGCTACACCTTC. Translation: CAWRNGGSYGYTF.

The sample holds a few counts of this clone. This chain links TRBV4-1 with TRBJ1-1; possibly TRBD1 for D (5 bases). This CDR3 is 15 amino acids long. With 1 base removed from V and 8 bases from J, the gap between germline ends came to 17 bases. Germline assignment: CDR1 MGHRA and CDR2 YSYEKL. The CDR3: CASSQGPGRATEAFF. The CDR3 DNA sequence: TGCGCCAGCAGCCAAGGACCTGGCAGGGCTACGGAAGCTTTCTTT.

V gene TRBV30 combines with J gene TRBJ1-2; D remains unclear. The V and J ends lost 2 bases and 8 bases respectively, with 24 bases between them. The length of the CDR3 is 16 residues. Germline assignment: CDR1 GTSNPN and CDR2 SVGIG (reference sequence). The chain's CDR3 is CAWSLVRDIPRRGYTF. CDR3 nucleotides: TGTGCCTGGAGTCTGGTCCGAGACATCCCCCGTCGGGGCTACACCTTC.